The present T cell receptor (beta chain) was sequenced within a study of blood T cell repertoires in COVID-19. Repertoires were generated with immunoSEQ multiplex PCR, while TCRdb's copy carries only in-frame clones and drops some. The table lists more than 85,000 clones, 65% to 90% of them singletons. Cohort allocation depended upon clinical history that participants reported. The CDR3 runs to 13 residues. The ends were cut back, 9 bases at V and 2 bases at J, with 11 bases in the middle. CDR1 is MNHEY and CDR2 is SVGAGI in the germline V gene. The chain is built from TRBV6-5 and TRBJ1-5; no clear D. The source is a woman between 45 and 65 years old who had recovered from COVID-19. The sample taken for sequencing was PBMCs or T cells enriched from blood (not recorded which). The CDR3 coding sequence is TGTGCCAGTACACATCTTGGCAATCAGCCCCAGCATTTT. Protein: CASTHLGNQPQHF.